This T cell receptor beta chain was sequenced for a study of blood T cells in healthy people across ages. Study-level background: Through template switching, about one barcoded beta molecule was captured per two T cells, as measured in model experiments. Study outcomes and limitations: TCR beta diversity, measured per million T cells, fell in a roughly linear way with age.

In its sample, this clonotype was seen a few times. Its antigen remains unidentified. CDR3 length: 15 amino acids. CDR1 is SQVTM, CDR2 ANQGSEA, per germline. Unmatched junction bases numbered 8, after V lost 1 base and J lost 4 bases. A sample-barcoded 5' primer and a J-beta primer mix were used in a second PCR of about 7 to 11 cycles. Each cDNA molecule carried a tag from a template-switch adaptor that contained 12 random nucleotides. TCRdb re-derived calls from the 5' RACE reads in MiXCR, one entry per CDR3 protein. The profile shows hundreds of thousands of distinct CDR3 sequences, 56% of them singletons. Isolated PBMCs totaled at least 7 million in each sample.

Sequencing was carried out using blood. The receptor was derived from a man aged 35 to 55 in good health. The V and J genes are TRBV29-1 and TRBJ1-2; 8 bases agree with TRBD1. The CDR3 loop is CSVEVGPDRAYGYTF. In DNA, the CDR3 is TGCAGCGTTGAAGTAGGCCCGGACAGGGCCTATGGCTACACCTTC.